This TCR beta chain was observed in a study of blood T cell dynamics during melanoma immunotherapy. Indicated time point: pre-treatment baseline. Every bulk PBMC sample received the same 350 ng of DNA. Clones were sequenced by immunoSEQ multiplex PCR, and TCRdb holds only the in-frame ones, with some missing. The sample shows roughly 5,400 clones, 87% of them seen only once. The receptor comes from a human donor with melanoma. The sample was blood, taken from a patient treated with checkpoint blockade.

CDR3 residues: CASSGTSGYNEQFF. Written as DNA, the CDR3 is TGTGCCAGCAGCGGGACTAGCGGCTACAATGAGCAGTTCTTC. This rearrangement joins TRBV5-5 to TRBJ2-1, with 11 bases identical to TRBD2. The ends lost 4 bases at V and 3 bases at J; junction bases unmatched: 0. The CDR3 has 14 amino acids. Germline values: CDR1 SGHKS, CDR2 YYEKEE (reference sequence).